This T cell receptor (beta chain) is from a study of blood T cell repertoires in COVID-19 (dated by TCRdb to about 2020). Concerning the study at large: Samples from collaborators originated in the United States, Italy and Spain and spanned both the acute and convalescent phases of COVID-19. The material from the prospective study consisted of cDNA or gDNA derived from T cells, B-cell-depleted T cells, or PBMCs. The dataset comprised deeply sampled blood TCRbeta repertoires from subjects exposed to, actively infected with, or recovered from COVID-19. The repertoires were released in a freely available public database intended as a resource for research on the immune response to SARS-CoV-2. Samples came from the ongoing ImmuneRACE study (first 160 participants) plus 1,254 subjects from 6 global collaborators. A de-identified subject ID, COVID-19 status, age in years and sex were almost always included in the sample metadata. Where HLA class I and class II types were available, the types were taken from metadata supplied by the sample provider, not from assay-based typing.

The immunoSEQ Assay, a bias-controlled multiplex PCR, was used to amplify TCRbeta CDR3 regions from genomic DNA. The study's own analysis went as follows. Within the assay, amplification of reference gene primers was used to estimate how many nucleated cells each sample contained. Sequence reads were collapsed and filtered to measure the absolute abundance of every unique TCRbeta CDR3 rearrangement. Productive Simpson clonality was computed per sample as the square root of Simpson's diversity index over productive rearrangements. TCRdb mirrors the immuneACCESS table, restricted to in-frame sequences. Some clones are absent from its copies; in checked studies, under half trace to an unresolved V gene, and the reason for the others is unknown. For V, J and clone size, that table is used; D and trimming come from the DNA. The sample contains 150,000 to 200,000 clones, more than 75% of them found a single time. The ten largest account for around 5.9% of the sample.

In the prospective study, participants were about 18 to 95 years old, resided in about two dozen geographic areas of the United States, and were enrolled through a virtual design. In the prospective study, participants were assigned to cohorts based on the clinical history participants reported in a screening survey and a study questionnaire. ImmuneRACE Cohort 3 recovered participants were defined by two consecutive negative NP/OP PCR tests, healthcare professional clearance, or symptom resolution. In the prospective study, whole blood, serum and a nasopharyngeal or oropharyngeal swab were collected from each participant by mobile phlebotomists. Additional blood draws and questionnaires over an approximately 2-month period could optionally be provided by prospective study participants. Blood samples from the prospective study were shipped frozen or at room temperature prior to DNA extraction. Overall study results and their limits: Clinical and demographic metadata were provided uncurated, with the amount varying by source and participant.

The CDR3 sequence holds 13 residues, the cysteine and phenylalanine included. Solely the CDR3 DNA is kept, with 39 bases framed from the first base. V sheds 4 bases and J sheds 7 bases, leaving 12 bases between their ends. The CDR1 and CDR2 encoded by the germline V gene are SGDLS and YYNGEE. To note about this clone: No cognate antigen has been identified for it. No base quality information exists; no much larger clone differs at one position.

The receptor was isolated from a man aged 35-49 years who had recovered from COVID-19. The sequence is built from TRBV9 and TRBJ2-1, and the D gene may be TRBD2, 7 bases matching. The sample consisted of PBMCs or T cells enriched from blood (not recorded which). The CDR3 reads as follows: CASSLGGQNEQFF. The DNA sequence is TGTGCCAGCAGCCTCGGGGGGCAGAATGAGCAGTTCTTC. With the portions outside the CDR3 filled from the reference TRBV9 and TRBJ2-1 genes, the complete variable region becomes DSGVTQTPKHLITATGQRVTLRCSPRSGDLSVYWYQQSLDQGLQFLIQYYNGEERAKGNILERFSAQQFPDLHSELNLSSLELGDSALYFCASSLGGQNEQFFGPGTRLTVL.